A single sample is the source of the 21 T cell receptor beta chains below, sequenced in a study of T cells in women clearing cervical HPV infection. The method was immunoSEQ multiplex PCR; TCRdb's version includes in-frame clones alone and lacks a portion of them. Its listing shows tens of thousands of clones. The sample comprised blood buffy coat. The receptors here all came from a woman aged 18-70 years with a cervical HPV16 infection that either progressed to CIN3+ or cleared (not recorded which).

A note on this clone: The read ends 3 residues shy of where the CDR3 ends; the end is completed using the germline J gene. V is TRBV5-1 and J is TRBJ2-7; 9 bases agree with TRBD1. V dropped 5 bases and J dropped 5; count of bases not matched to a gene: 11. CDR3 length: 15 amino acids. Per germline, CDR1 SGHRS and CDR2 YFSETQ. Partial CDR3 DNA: TGCGCCAGCAGACCACCGGGACAGGGTAATCACGAG. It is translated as CASRPPGQGNHE. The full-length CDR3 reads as CASRPPGQGNHEQYF.

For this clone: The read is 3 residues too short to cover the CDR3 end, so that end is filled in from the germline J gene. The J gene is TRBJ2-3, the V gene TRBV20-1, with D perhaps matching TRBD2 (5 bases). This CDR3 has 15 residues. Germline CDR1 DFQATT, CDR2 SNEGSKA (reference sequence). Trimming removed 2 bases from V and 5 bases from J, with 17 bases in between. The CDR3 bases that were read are TGCAGTGCTAGAAGCCCCGCGGGCTACGGAGATACG. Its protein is CSARSPAGYGDT. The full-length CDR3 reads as CSARSPAGYGDTQYF.

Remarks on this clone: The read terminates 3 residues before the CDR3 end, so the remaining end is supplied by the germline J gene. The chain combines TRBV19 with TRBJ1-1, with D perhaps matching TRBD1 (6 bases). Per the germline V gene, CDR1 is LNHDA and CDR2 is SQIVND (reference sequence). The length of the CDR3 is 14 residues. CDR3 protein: CASSQGPPGDEAFF. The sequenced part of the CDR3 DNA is TGTGCCAGTAGCCAGGGGCCTCCAGGGGACGAG.

The DNA read from the CDR3 is TGTGCCAGCACCGATCACCCTACTAACTATGGT. As protein: CASTDHPTNYG. In full, the CDR3 reads CASTDHPTNYGQYF. V gene TRBV6-2 or TRBV6-3 combines with J gene TRBJ2-4; no clear D. The read stops 3 residues short of the end of the CDR3; the missing end is completed from the germline J gene. The length of the CDR3 is 14 residues. Germline V gene sequence: CDR1 MNHEY, CDR2 SVGEGT.

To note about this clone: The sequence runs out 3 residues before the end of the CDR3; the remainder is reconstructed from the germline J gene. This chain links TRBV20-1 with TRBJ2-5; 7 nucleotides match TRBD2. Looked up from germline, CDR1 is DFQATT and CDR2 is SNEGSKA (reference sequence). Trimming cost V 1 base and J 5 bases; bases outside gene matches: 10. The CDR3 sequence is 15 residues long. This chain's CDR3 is CSARGLPVGGETQYF. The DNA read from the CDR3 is TGCAGTGCTAGAGGCCTGCCCGTGGGGGGGGAGACC.

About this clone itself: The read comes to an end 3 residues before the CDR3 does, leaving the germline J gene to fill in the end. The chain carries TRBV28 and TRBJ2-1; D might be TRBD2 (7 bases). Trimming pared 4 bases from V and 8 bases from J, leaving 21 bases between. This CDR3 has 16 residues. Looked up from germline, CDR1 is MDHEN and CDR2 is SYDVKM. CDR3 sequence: CASSSRQVGGGYEQFF. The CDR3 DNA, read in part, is TGTGCCAGCAGTTCCCGCCAGGTTGGGGGGGGCTATGAG.

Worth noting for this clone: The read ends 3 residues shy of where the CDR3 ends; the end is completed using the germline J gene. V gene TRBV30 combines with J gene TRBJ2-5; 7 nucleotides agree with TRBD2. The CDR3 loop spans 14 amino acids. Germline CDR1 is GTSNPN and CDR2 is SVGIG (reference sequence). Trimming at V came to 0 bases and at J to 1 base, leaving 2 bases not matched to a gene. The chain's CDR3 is CAWSVGGGQETQYF. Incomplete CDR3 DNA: TGTGCCTGGAGTGTTGGCGGGGGCCAAGAGACC.

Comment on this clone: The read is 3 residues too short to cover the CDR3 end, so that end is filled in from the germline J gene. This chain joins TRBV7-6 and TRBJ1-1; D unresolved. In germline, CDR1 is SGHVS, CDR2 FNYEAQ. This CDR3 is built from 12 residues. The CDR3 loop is CASSPIKGEAFF. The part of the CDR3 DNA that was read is TGTGCCAGCAGCCCTATCAAGGGCGAA.

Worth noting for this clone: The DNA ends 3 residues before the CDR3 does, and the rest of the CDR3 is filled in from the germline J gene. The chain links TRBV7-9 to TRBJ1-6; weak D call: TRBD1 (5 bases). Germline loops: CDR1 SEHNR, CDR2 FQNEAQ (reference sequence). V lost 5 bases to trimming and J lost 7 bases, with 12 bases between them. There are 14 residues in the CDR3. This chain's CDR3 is CASSPSGGNSPLHF. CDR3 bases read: TGTGCCAGCAGCCCCTCGGGGGGGAATTCACCC. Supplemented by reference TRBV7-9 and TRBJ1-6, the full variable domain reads DTGVSQNPRHKITKRGQNVTFRCDPISEHNRLYWYRQTLGQGPEFLTYFQNEAQLEKSRLLSDRFSAERPKGSFSTLEIQRTEQGDSAMYLCASSPSGGNSPLHFGNGTRLTVT.

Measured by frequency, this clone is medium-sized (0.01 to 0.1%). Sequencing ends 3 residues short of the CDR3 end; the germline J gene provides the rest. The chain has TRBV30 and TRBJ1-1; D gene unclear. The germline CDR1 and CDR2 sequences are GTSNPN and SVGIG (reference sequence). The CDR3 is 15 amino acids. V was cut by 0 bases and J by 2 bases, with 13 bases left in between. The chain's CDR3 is CAWSVLGQPNTEAFF. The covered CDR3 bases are TGTGCCTGGAGTGTATTAGGGCAGCCCAACACTGAA.

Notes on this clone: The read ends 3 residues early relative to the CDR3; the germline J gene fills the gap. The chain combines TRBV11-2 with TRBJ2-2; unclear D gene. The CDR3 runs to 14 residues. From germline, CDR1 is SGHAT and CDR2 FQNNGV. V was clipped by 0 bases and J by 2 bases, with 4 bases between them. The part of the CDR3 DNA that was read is TGTGCCAGCAGCTTAGATCAAAACACCGGGGAG. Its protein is CASSLDQNTGE. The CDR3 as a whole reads CASSLDQNTGELFF.

The CDR3 bases that were read are TGTGCCAGCTCACCGAGGGTGGGTACG. It specifies CASSPRVGT. In full, the CDR3 reads CASSPRVGTQYF. The gene calls are TRBV18 and TRBJ2-3, with D tentatively TRBD2 (5 bases). The sequence runs out 3 residues before the end of the CDR3; the remainder is reconstructed from the germline J gene. The CDR3 is made up of 12 amino acids. The V gene's germline CDR1 is KGHSH and CDR2 LQKENI. The V end lost 3 bases, the J end lost 8 bases, and 9 bases lay between the germline ends.

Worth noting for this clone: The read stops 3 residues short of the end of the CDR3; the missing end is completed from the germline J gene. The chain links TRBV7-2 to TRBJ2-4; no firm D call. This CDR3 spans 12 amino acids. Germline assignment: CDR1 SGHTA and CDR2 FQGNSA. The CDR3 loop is CASSLDRYGQYF. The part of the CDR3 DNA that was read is TGTGCCAGCAGCTTAGACAGATACGGT.

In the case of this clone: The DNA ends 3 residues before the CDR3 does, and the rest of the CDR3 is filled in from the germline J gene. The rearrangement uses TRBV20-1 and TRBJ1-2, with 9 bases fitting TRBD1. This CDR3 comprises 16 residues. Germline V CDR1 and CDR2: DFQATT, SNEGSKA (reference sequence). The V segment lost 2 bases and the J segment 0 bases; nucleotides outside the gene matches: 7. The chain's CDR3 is CSARPGQGPSNYGYTF. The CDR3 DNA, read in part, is TGCAGTGCTAGACCGGGACAGGGACCATCTAACTATGGC.

The covered CDR3 bases are TGTGCCATCAGCGGAATACAGGGCCAGCCC. It translates to CAISGIQGQP. The full-length CDR3 reads as CAISGIQGQPQHF. This chain uses TRBV10-3 with TRBJ1-5, with D possibly being TRBD1 (6 bases). From the germline J gene comes the end of the CDR3, since the read stops 3 residues before it. The germline gives CDR1 ENHRY, CDR2 SYGVKD. This CDR3 region has 13 residues. The V end was cut by 6 bases, the J end by 7 bases, with 13 bases between.

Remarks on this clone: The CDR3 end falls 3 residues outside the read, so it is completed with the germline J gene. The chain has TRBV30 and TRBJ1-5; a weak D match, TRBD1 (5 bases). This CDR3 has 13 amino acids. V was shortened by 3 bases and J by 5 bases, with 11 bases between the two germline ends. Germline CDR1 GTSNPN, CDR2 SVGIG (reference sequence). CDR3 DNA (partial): TGTGCCTGGAGCGAGACAGATTATCAGCCC. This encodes CAWSETDYQP. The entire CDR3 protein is CAWSETDYQPQHF.

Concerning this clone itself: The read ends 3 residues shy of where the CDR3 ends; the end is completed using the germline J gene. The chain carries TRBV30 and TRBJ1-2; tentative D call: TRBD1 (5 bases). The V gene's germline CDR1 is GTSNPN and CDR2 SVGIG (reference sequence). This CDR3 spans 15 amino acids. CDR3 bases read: TGTGCCTGGGATGGGACTAGCGGGAACACAGATACC. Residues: CAWDGTSGNTDT. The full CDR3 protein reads CAWDGTSGNTDTYTF. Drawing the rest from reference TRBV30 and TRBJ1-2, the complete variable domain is SQTIHQWPATLVQPVGSPLSLECTVEGTSNPNLYWYRQAAGRGLQLLFYSVGIGQISSEVPQNLSASRPQDRQFILSSKKLLLSDSGFYLCAWDGTSGNTDTYTFGSGTRLTVV.

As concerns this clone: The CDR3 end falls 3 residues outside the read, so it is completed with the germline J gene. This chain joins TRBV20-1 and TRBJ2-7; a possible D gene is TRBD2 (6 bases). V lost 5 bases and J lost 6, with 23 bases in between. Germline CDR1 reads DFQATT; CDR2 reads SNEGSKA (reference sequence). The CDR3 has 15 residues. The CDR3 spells CSARGTGGSGFEQYF. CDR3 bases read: TGCAGTGCTCGAGGGACCGGGGGAAGCGGATTCGAG.

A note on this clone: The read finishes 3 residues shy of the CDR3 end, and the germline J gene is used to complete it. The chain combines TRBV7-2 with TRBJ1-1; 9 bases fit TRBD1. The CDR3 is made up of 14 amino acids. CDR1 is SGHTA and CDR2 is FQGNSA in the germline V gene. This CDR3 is CASTRTGELSRAFF. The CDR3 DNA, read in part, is TGTGCCAGCACCCGGACAGGGGAACTCTCTCGA.

CDR3 sequence: CASSSEGYEQYF. The CDR3 bases that were read are TGTGCCAGCAGTTCAGAGGGTTACGAG. This rearrangement joins TRBV2 to TRBJ2-7; perhaps TRBD2 as D (5 bases). The CDR3 end lies 3 residues beyond the end of the read and is filled in from the germline J gene. Germline CDR1 SNHLY, CDR2 FYNNEI. The CDR3 covers 12 residues. With 5 bases removed from V and 4 bases from J, the gap between germline ends came to 9 bases.

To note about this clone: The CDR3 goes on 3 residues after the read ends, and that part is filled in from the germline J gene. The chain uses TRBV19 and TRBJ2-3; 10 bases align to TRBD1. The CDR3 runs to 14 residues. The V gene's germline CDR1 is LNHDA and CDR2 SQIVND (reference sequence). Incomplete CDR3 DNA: TGTGCCAGTAGTGGCCGGGACAGGGGTGGACCG. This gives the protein CASSGRDRGGP. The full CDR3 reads CASSGRDRGGPQYF.